The present entry profiles one T cell receptor (beta chain) with its context. The sample belongs to a study of blood T cell repertoires in COVID-19. Study context: Whether acute or convalescent, the COVID-19 samples came from the United States, Italy and Spain. Sources were T cells, B-cell-depleted T cells, or PBMCs; the material itself was cDNA or gDNA.

In the study's own analysis: Quantification of nucleated cells was approximated via reference gene primer amplification. Repertoires were generated with immunoSEQ multiplex PCR, while TCRdb's copy carries only in-frame clones and drops some. V and J calls and clone size are those listed in that table; D and trimming were worked out from the DNA. Of just over 90,000 clones in the sample, 70% to 80% were seen once. Germline V gives CDR1 LGHDT, CDR2 YNNKEL (reference sequence). CDR3 length equals 14 residues. V was pared by 2 bases and J by 3 bases, with 1 base of the junction left unmatched. The sequence derives from a human donor in a cohort sampled during active COVID-19. The V call is TRBV3-1 (or the pseudogene TRBV3-2), the J call TRBJ2-5, with 9 bases identical to TRBD1. What was sequenced was peripheral blood. In DNA, the CDR3 is TGTGCCAGCAGCCAACGGGACAGGGAAGAGACCCAGTACTTC. Translated: CASSQRDREETQYF.